The rows below give T cell receptor beta chains drawn from one sample of a study of blood T cell repertoires in COVID-19. Clones were read by immunoSEQ multiplex PCR, and TCRdb kept only the in-frame ones, dropping some. The data hold roughly 290,000 clones, with 90% observed a single time. Sequenced input: PBMCs or T cells enriched from blood (not recorded which). These receptors originate from a woman aged 18 to 35 with acute COVID-19. Each CDR3 is given with its conserved first and last residue. D genes are given only for firm matches. Clone size is stated in some rows and not others, as once, few, many or a class when expanded.

- | TRBJ1-5 | TRBD1 | TRBV2 | TGTGCCAGCAGTACAGGGGGCGCGAGCAATCAGCCCCAGCATTTT | CASSTGGASNQPQHF
- | TRBJ1-6 | - | TRBV3-1/TRBV3-2 | TGTGCCAGCAGCCTCAGGGTTGGTAATTCACCCCTCCACTTT | CASSLRVGNSPLHF
- | TRBJ2-1 | - | TRBV7-8 | TGTGCCAGCAGCTTAGGACCCCGACAGGAGATGGGCACTGAGCAGTTCTTC | CASSLGPRQEMGTEQFF
- | TRBJ1-2 | TRBD1 | TRBV11-2 | TGTGCCAGCAGCTCCTTAAAACAGGGGGCGGGGAGTGGCTACACCTTC | CASSSLKQGAGSGYTF
- | TRBJ2-1 | TRBD1 | TRBV3-1/TRBV3-2 | TGTGCCAGCAGCCCCTACTGGGACAGGGTGACAGGCAATGAGCAGTTCTTC | CASSPYWDRVTGNEQFF
- | TRBJ2-3 | TRBD2 | TRBV9 | TGTGCCAGCAGCGTAGACCCGATAGCGGGAAGCACAGATACGCAGTATTTT | CASSVDPIAGSTDTQYF
- | TRBJ1-6 | TRBD1 | TRBV2 | TGTGCCAGCAGGGGACAGGGGACTTCACCCCTCCACTTT | CASRGQGTSPLHF
- | TRBJ1-2 | TRBD1 | TRBV5-5 | TGTGCCAGCAGCTTGGGGGTCATGGGACAGCGCTATGGCTACACCTTC | CASSLGVMGQRYGYTF
few | TRBJ1-5 | - | TRBV6-6 | TGTGCCAGCAGTGGGACAAGCAATCAGCCCCAGCATTTT | CASSGTSNQPQHF
- | TRBJ2-1 | TRBD1 | TRBV13 | TGTGCCAGCAGCACCGAGGACAGGGGGCTTGTCAATGAGCAGTTCTTC | CASSTEDRGLVNEQFF
- | TRBJ2-1 | - | TRBV6-6 | TGTGCCAGCAGGCCGTCTCGGGGGAGCTCCTACAATGAGCAGTTCTTC | CASRPSRGSSYNEQFF
- | TRBJ2-4 | TRBD2 | TRBV30 | TGTGCCTGGACTATGACTAGCGGCAAAAACATTCAGTACTTC | CAWTMTSGKNIQYF
- | TRBJ2-1 | - | TRBV6-2/TRBV6-3 | TGTGCCAGCAGTTTTACCTACAATGAGCAGTTCTTC | CASSFTYNEQFF
- | TRBJ2-7 | TRBD2 | TRBV27 | TGTGCCAGCAGTTGGGCTAGCGGGAGCTACGAGCAGTACTTC | CASSWASGSYEQYF
- | TRBJ2-3 | TRBD2 | TRBV30 | TGTGCCTGGAGTGTTCTTGCGGGAGACCCAGATACGCAGTATTTT | CAWSVLAGDPDTQYF
- | TRBJ1-1 | - | TRBV5-1 | TGCGCCAGCAGCTTAGTGCAGGGCTTGAACACTGAAGCTTTCTTT | CASSLVQGLNTEAFF
- | TRBJ1-2 | - | TRBV6-1 | TGTGCCAGCAGTGAACAGGGCAGATATGGCTACACCTTC | CASSEQGRYGYTF
- | TRBJ2-1 | TRBD2 | TRBV6-1 | TGTGCCAGCAGTGAAGCACTAGCGGGAAATAGGGGGTACAATGAGCAGTTCTTC | CASSEALAGNRGYNEQFF
- | TRBJ2-7 | TRBD2 | TRBV19 | TGTGCCAGTAGTACTAGCGGGTCAACCTACGAGCAGTACTTC | CASSTSGSTYEQYF
once | TRBJ2-7 | - | TRBV5-6 | TGTGCCAGCAGCTCTCCGGTTTCCTCCCTCTACGAGCAGTACTTC | CASSSPVSSLYEQYF
- | TRBJ1-5 | - | TRBV14 | TGTGCCAGCAGCCAAGATGGACTGAGCAATCAGCCCCAGCATTTT | CASSQDGLSNQPQHF
few | TRBJ1-5 | TRBD1 | TRBV7-9 | TGTGCCAGCAGCCTACAGGGGTCCGGTCAGCCCCAGCATTTT | CASSLQGSGQPQHF
many | TRBJ1-6 | TRBD1 | TRBV19 | TGTGCCAGTAGTAGGGACAGATATTCACCCCTCCACTTT | CASSRDRYSPLHF
once | TRBJ1-2 | TRBD1 | TRBV28 | TGTGCCAGCAGTTTAGACAGGGGTCTAATTGGCTACACCTTC | CASSLDRGLIGYTF
- | TRBJ2-6 | - | TRBV7-3 | TGTGCCAGCAGCTTAAACGCGGGGACTGGGGCCAACGTCCTGACTTTC | CASSLNAGTGANVLTF
- | TRBJ2-1 | - | TRBV6-6 | TGTGCCAGCAGTCATCGAAGAGCGGGCCTTGAATACAATGAGCAGTTCTTC | CASSHRRAGLEYNEQFF
- | TRBJ2-2 | - | TRBV7-6 | TGTGCCAGCAGCTTAGGTGGCCAGATGAACACCGGGGAGCTGTTTTTT | CASSLGGQMNTGELFF
- | TRBJ2-7 | TRBD2 | TRBV5-6 | TGTGCCAGCAGCGCTAGGGGAGGGCGGGACGAGCAGTACTTC | CASSARGGRDEQYF
many | TRBJ1-2 | TRBD1 | TRBV10-1 | TGCGCCAGCAGCCCGGACAGGGCCTATGGCTACACCTTC | CASSPDRAYGYTF
once | TRBJ2-5 | - | TRBV4-2 | TGTGCCAGCAGCCGCTATCTAGCGTACAAAGAGACCCAGTACTTC | CASSRYLAYKETQYF
few | TRBJ1-1 | - | TRBV29-1 | TGCAGCGTTGCGGGGGAAAGGTCTGAAGCTTTCTTT | CSVAGERSEAFF
- | TRBJ2-2 | TRBD2 | TRBV6-4 | TGTGCCAGCAGTGACTCGATGCTAGCGGGAGGAACCGGGGAGCTGTTTTTT | CASSDSMLAGGTGELFF
once | TRBJ2-2 | - | TRBV6-5 | TGTGCCAGCAGTCCACAACCTACAGTCGCCGGGGAGCTGTTTTTT | CASSPQPTVAGELFF
- | TRBJ2-1 | TRBD1 | TRBV4-3 | TGCGCCAGCAGCCAAGACCAGGGACAGGGGTACAATGAGCAGTTCTTC | CASSQDQGQGYNEQFF
- | TRBJ2-7 | - | TRBV27 | TGTGCCAGCAGTTTGTTCAGGGGAGACGAGCAGTACTTC | CASSLFRGDEQYF
- | TRBJ1-4 | - | TRBV5-1 | TGCGCCAGCAGCTTAGGGGCCTCAACTAATGAAAAACTGTTTTTT | CASSLGASTNEKLFF
- | TRBJ1-1 | - | TRBV25-1 | TGTGCCAGCAGTGCTAGTAGGGGCACTGAAGCTTTCTTT | CASSASRGTEAFF
- | TRBJ2-7 | - | TRBV9 | TGTGCCAGCAGCGTAGCTCCCGGGGTAGGCTCCTACGAGCAGTACTTC | CASSVAPGVGSYEQYF
once | TRBJ2-7 | - | TRBV29-1 | TGCAGCGTTCAAGCGACAGAACCCTACGAGCAGTACTTC | CSVQATEPYEQYF
once | TRBJ2-1 | TRBD1 | TRBV4-3 | TGCGCCAGCAGCCAAGATTTCGGGACAGGGGGCCGGGATGAGCAGTTCTTC | CASSQDFGTGGRDEQFF
- | TRBJ1-5 | TRBD1 | TRBV30 | TGTGCCTGGACAGGGGGCCTCAATCAGCCCCAGCATTTT | CAWTGGLNQPQHF
- | TRBJ2-1 | - | TRBV21-1 | TGTGCCAGCTCCCAACAGGGGGCTGGGACTAGCGGGACCTACAATGAGCAGTTCTTC | CASSQQGAGTSGTYNEQFF